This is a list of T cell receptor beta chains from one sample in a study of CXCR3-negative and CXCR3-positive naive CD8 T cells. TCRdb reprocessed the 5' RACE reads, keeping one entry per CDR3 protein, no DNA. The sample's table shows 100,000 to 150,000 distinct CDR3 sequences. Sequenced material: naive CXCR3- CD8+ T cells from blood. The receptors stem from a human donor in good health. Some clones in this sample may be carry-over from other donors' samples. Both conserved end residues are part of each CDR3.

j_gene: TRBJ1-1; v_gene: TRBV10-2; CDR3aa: CASSDNRGHTEAFF
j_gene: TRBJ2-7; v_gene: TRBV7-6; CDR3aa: CASSFQESSYEQYF
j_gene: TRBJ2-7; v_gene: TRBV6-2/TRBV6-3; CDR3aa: CASSLTGFAYEQYF
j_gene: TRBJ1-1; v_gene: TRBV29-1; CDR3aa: CSVEQGGHTEAFF
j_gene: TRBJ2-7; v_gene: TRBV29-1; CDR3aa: CSVVTGSFEQYF
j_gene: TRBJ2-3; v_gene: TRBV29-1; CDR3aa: CSVPGEGTDTQYF
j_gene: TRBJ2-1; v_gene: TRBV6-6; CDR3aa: CASSSTQGSYNEQFF
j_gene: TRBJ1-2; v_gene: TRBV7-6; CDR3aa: CASSLALEGTYGYTF
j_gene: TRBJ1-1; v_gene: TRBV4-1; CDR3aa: CASSQDRTGGTEAFF
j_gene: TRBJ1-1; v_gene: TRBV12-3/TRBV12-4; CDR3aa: CASTVGVGGITEAFF
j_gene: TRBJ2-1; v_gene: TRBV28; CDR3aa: CASSLGEVNEQFF
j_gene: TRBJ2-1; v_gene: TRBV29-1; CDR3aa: CSVVRGGGEQFF
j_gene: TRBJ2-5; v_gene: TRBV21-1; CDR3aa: CASSKDNPLQETQYF
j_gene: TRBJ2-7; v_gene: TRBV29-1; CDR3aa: CSVLPDRADEQYF
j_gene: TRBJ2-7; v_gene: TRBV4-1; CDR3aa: CASSQAGTEQYF
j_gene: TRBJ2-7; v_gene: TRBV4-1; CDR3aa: CASSPPGDPSQQYF
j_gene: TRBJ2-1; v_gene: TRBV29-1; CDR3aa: CSVDWLAGFSYNEQFF
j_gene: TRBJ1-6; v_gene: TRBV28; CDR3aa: CASSLSTGWGSPLHF
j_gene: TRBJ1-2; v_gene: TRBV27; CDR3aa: CASGLYQGASYGYTF
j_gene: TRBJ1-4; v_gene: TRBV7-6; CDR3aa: CASSLEPGTGEKLFF
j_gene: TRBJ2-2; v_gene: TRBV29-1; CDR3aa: CSGDIENTGELFF
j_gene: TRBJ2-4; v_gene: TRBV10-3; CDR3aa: CAISEYVAGAKNIQYF
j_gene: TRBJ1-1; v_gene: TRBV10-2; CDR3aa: CASSDRGGTEAFF
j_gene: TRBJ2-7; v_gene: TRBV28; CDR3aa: CASSLVGTGGEQYF
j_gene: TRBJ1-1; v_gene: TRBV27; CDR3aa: CASSFTGGSGEAFF
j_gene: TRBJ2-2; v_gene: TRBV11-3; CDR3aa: CASSSNPSNTGELFF
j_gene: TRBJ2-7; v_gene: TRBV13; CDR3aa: CASSLGLAGVNSYEQYF
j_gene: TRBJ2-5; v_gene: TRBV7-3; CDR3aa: CASSPPAGDVETQYF
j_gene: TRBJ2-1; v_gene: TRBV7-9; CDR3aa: CASSPELSPNEQFF